This TCR beta chain was identified during a study of cytomegalovirus exposure and HLA in healthy donors. With 60 Vbeta and 13 Jbeta primers, the PCR was carried out. Here immunoSEQ multiplex PCR was the method, and the copy in TCRdb shows in-frame clones only, minus some. The data show some 81,000 clones, 73% seen once. V lost 1 base and J 4 bases, leaving 7 bases between the germline ends. CDR3 length: 13 residues. Germline-derived CDR1 and CDR2 are SEHNR and FQNEAQ (reference sequence). The receptor's source is a woman between 40 and 50 years old in good health and CMV-seropositive. Sample: PBMCs. V usage is TRBV7-9 and J usage is TRBJ1-2; D remains ambiguous. The CDR3 loop reads CASSLGQIYGYTF. The CDR3 DNA reads as TGTGCCAGCAGCTTAGGTCAGATCTATGGCTACACCTTC.